These 22 T cell receptor beta chains share one sample of origin, sequenced in a study of PD-1 blockade in classical Hodgkin lymphoma. Assay used: immunoSEQ multiplex PCR; TCRdb lists only in-frame clones, some missing. Of 25,000 to 35,000 clones listed, over 75% are singletons. Autologous stem cell transplantation was followed by relapse in every patient, and brentuximab vedotin exposure varied. Magnetic negative selection served to purify CD4+ T cells out of PBMCs that had been thawed. Specimen: CD4+ T cells from blood, collected at baseline. These receptors originate from a human donor with classical Hodgkin lymphoma.

This clone was detected a few times. This sequence joins TRBV5-1 and TRBJ1-5; D ambiguous. Germline V gene sequence: CDR1 SGHRS, CDR2 YFSETQ. V lost 1 base to trimming and J lost 4 bases, with 6 bases between them. This CDR3 has 13 amino acids. The CDR3 region has the DNA TGCGCCAGCAGCTTGACGGGTAATCAGCCCCAGCATTTT. Translating gives CASSLTGNQPQHF.

This clone was recorded once. V gene TRBV5-6 combines with J gene TRBJ2-1; 9 bases align to TRBD1. V lost 7 bases and J lost 3; bases outside the gene matches: 5. Germline loops: CDR1 SGHDT, CDR2 YYEEEE. There are 14 residues in the CDR3. Here the CDR3 DNA reads TGTGCCAGCGGCCGGGACAGGGTCTACAATGAGCAGTTCTTC. Amino acids: CASGRDRVYNEQFF.

The J gene is TRBJ2-5, the V gene TRBV19, with D perhaps being TRBD1 or TRBD2 (6 bases each). The V end lost 5 bases, the J end lost 4 bases, and 11 bases lay between the germline ends. The CDR3 length is 13 residues. The germline V gene has CDR1 LNHDA and CDR2 SQIVND (reference sequence). The CDR3 here is CASSWGARETQYF. The CDR3 DNA sequence: TGTGCCAGTAGTTGGGGGGCGCGAGAGACCCAGTACTTC.

The CDR3 loop is CASSPPTGGRTEAFF. CDR3 in DNA: TGTGCCAGCTCACCGCCGACAGGGGGTAGGACTGAAGCTTTCTTT. This chain connects TRBV18 to TRBJ1-1, with 9 bases fitting TRBD1. The CDR3 length is 15 residues. Germline lookup yields CDR1 KGHSH and CDR2 LQKENI. Losses at the gene ends were 3 bases for V and 5 bases for J; bases not matched to a gene: 7.

The CDR3 loop reads CATSRYGQNTGELFF. DNA of the CDR3: TGTGCCACCAGCAGGTACGGCCAGAACACCGGGGAGCTGTTTTTT. The rearrangement joins TRBV15 to TRBJ2-2, with D unclear. The CDR3 extends over 15 amino acids. The V gene lost 3 bases and the J gene lost 1 base, with 9 bases spanning the gap. Germline lookup yields CDR1 LNHNV and CDR2 YYDKDF (reference sequence).

This clone came up a few times. The chain uses TRBV2 and TRBJ1-5; TRBD1 matches 10 bases. Germline V gene data show CDR1 as SNHLY and CDR2 as FYNNEI. This CDR3 has 14 residues. Trimming took 8 bases from V and 7 from J; bases not matched to a gene: 8. The CDR3 DNA sequence: TGTGCCAGCTTAGGACAGGGGGTGGGCCAGCCCCAGCATTTT. Translation: CASLGQGVGQPQHF.

This clone was recorded once. This chain links TRBV7-8 with TRBJ2-1; 9 bases are a match to TRBD2. CDR1 SGHVS and CDR2 FQNEAQ come from the germline V gene. This CDR3 is 16 amino acids long. Losses at the gene ends were 5 bases for V and 1 base for J; bases not matched to a gene: 6. CDR3 sequence (DNA): TGTGCCAGCAGCACCCGGACTAGCGTATCCTACAATGAGCAGTTCTTC. It codes for CASSTRTSVSYNEQFF.

The CDR3 loop reads CASSEAAFNEQFF. The CDR3 DNA sequence: TGTGCCAGCAGTGAAGCCGCATTCAATGAGCAGTTCTTC. The gene calls are TRBV2 and TRBJ2-1; D remains ambiguous. Looked up from germline, CDR1 is SNHLY and CDR2 is FYNNEI. The V end lost 0 bases, the J end lost 6 bases, and 6 bases lay between the germline ends. The CDR3 loop spans 13 amino acids. Full variable domain (rest looked up from reference TRBV2 and TRBJ2-1): EPEVTQTPSHQVTQMGQEVILRCVPISNHLYFYWYRQILGQKVEFLVSFYNNEISEKSEIFDDQFSVERPDGSNFTLKIRSTKLEDSAMYFCASSEAAFNEQFFGPGTRLTVL.

The J gene is TRBJ2-1, the V gene TRBV14; tentative D call: TRBD2 (6 bases). Germline V gene sequence: CDR1 SGHDN, CDR2 FVKESK. CDR3 length: 16 residues. V was pared by 4 bases and J by 3 bases, with 16 bases between. The CDR3 reads CASSPRGAGDYNEQFF. The DNA of the CDR3 is TGTGCCAGCAGCCCCCGGGGAGCGGGCGACTACAATGAGCAGTTCTTC.

CDR3: CASSAQGVRQYF. DNA for the CDR3: TGTGCCAGCAGTGCACAGGGGGTGAGGCAGTACTTC. The chain carries TRBV6-5 and TRBJ2-7, with 8 positions matching TRBD1. This CDR3 has 12 amino acids. In germline, CDR1 is MNHEY, CDR2 SVGAGI. V shed 5 bases, J shed 9 bases, and the junction held 6 bases outside the gene matches.

The chain recombines TRBV4-2 with TRBJ1-5, with 7 bases aligning to TRBD1. The junction had 4 bases not matched to a gene; V was cut back by 3 bases and J by 2 bases. This CDR3 region has 15 residues. Germline CDR1 LGHNA, CDR2 YNFKEQ. This CDR3 is CASSQGGQGNQPQHF. The CDR3 nucleotides read TGTGCCAGCAGCCAGGGAGGACAGGGCAATCAGCCCCAGCATTTT.

V gene TRBV15 combines with J gene TRBJ2-1, with TRBD2 matching over 10 bases. CDR3 length: 16 residues. V lost 6 bases and J lost 2; bases outside the gene matches: 7. Germline values: CDR1 LNHNV, CDR2 YYDKDF (reference sequence). The CDR3 protein is CATSPGGTSAYNEQFF. The DNA of the CDR3 is TGTGCCACCAGTCCAGGGGGGACTAGCGCCTACAATGAGCAGTTCTTC.

V and J are TRBV5-4 and TRBJ2-5, with TRBD2 matching 7 bases. V lost 1 base and J lost 6; bases outside the gene matches: 6. Germline CDR1 SGHNT, CDR2 YYREEE (reference sequence). CDR3 length: 14 residues. DNA for the CDR3: TGTGCCAGCAGCTTGTGGGGGGGAGCACAGACCCAGTACTTC. Amino acid sequence: CASSLWGGAQTQYF.

The rearrangement uses TRBV7-9 and TRBJ2-7; 14 bases map to TRBD2. This CDR3 has 18 amino acids. Losses at the gene ends were 5 bases for V and 6 bases for J; bases not matched to a gene: 15. The germline CDR1 and CDR2 sequences are SEHNR and FQNEAQ (reference sequence). CDR3 nucleotide sequence: TGTGCCAGCAGCGGGAGTTTGGGTCCGACTAGCGGGAGGGGCGAGCAGTACTTC. Protein product: CASSGSLGPTSGRGEQYF. The full variable domain, its missing parts supplied by reference TRBV7-9 and TRBJ2-7, is DTGVSQNPRHKITKRGQNVTFRCDPISEHNRLYWYRQTLGQGPEFLTYFQNEAQLEKSRLLSDRFSAERPKGSFSTLEIQRTEQGDSAMYLCASSGSLGPTSGRGEQYFGPGTRLTVT.

The chain joins TRBV7-2 to TRBJ2-7; 10 bases align to TRBD1. There are 15 residues in the CDR3. Trimming removed 5 bases from V and 3 bases from J; junction bases left unmatched: 7. Germline assignment: CDR1 SGHTA and CDR2 FQGNSA. This chain's CDR3 is CASSPPGTGVYEQYF. CDR3 nucleotide sequence: TGTGCCAGCAGCCCCCCGGGGACAGGGGTCTACGAGCAGTACTTC.

The V gene is TRBV5-6, the J gene TRBJ1-2; TRBD1 matches 9 bases. The J segment lost 7 bases and the V segment lost 4 bases, leaving 23 bases of the junction unmatched. Germline CDR1 reads SGHDT; CDR2 reads YYEEEE. The CDR3 is 19 amino acids. The CDR3 protein is CASSKPGTGTFEGLLGYTF. CDR3 sequence (DNA): TGTGCCAGCAGCAAACCCGGGACAGGGACCTTCGAAGGCCTTCTTGGCTACACCTTC.

The chain combines TRBV28 with TRBJ1-3; D not certain. The CDR3 loop spans 17 amino acids. Trimming shortened V by 2 bases and J by 0 bases, and 14 bases separated the two germline ends. Germline CDR1 MDHEN, CDR2 SYDVKM. The CDR3 loop reads CASSLNWEGSSGNTIYF. CDR3 DNA: TGTGCCAGCAGTTTAAATTGGGAGGGTTCCTCTGGAAACACCATATATTTT. The entire variable domain, with the rest obtained from reference TRBV28 and TRBJ1-3, is as follows: DVKVTQSSRYLVKRTGEKVFLECVQDMDHENMFWYRQDPGLGLRLIYFSYDVKMKEKGDIPEGYSVSREKKERFSLILESASTNQTSMYLCASSLNWEGSSGNTIYFGEGSWLTVV.

The chain carries TRBV7-2 and TRBJ2-3; D may be TRBD2 (6 bases). The CDR3 runs 13 residues. V was pared by 4 bases and J by 6 bases, with 11 bases between. In germline, CDR1 is SGHTA, CDR2 FQGNSA. CDR3 nucleotide sequence: TGTGCCAGCAGCTCAGGAGGGCGCGATACGCAGTATTTT. Protein: CASSSGGRDTQYF.

The CDR3 DNA reads TGCGCCAGCAGCGACCGACTAGCCAATGAGCAGTTCTTC. This gives the protein CASSDRLANEQFF. The V and J genes are TRBV5-1 and TRBJ2-1, with 7 positions matching TRBD2. V lost 4 bases and J lost 6; bases outside the gene matches: 4. Looked up from germline, CDR1 is SGHRS and CDR2 is YFSETQ. The CDR3 is 13 amino acids.

J is TRBJ2-7 and V is TRBV5-1, with 7 nucleotides matching TRBD1. The CDR3 is made up of 15 amino acids. Germline-derived CDR1 and CDR2 are SGHRS and YFSETQ. J lost 5 bases, V lost 4 bases, and 12 bases had no gene match. CDR3 sequence: CASSDLTGNPNEQYF. The CDR3, as DNA: TGCGCCAGCAGCGACCTGACAGGGAATCCAAACGAGCAGTACTTC.

The chain is built from TRBV5-4 and TRBJ1-2, with 7 bases fitting TRBD1. J was trimmed by 0 bases and V by 6 bases; bases with no gene match: 11. The germline V gene encodes CDR1 SGHNT and CDR2 YYREEE (reference sequence). This CDR3 has 16 amino acids. This CDR3 is CASISIDRDPNYGYTF. The CDR3 DNA reads as TGTGCCAGCATCTCCATAGACAGGGACCCTAACTATGGCTACACCTTC.

The table lists this clone with a few counts. The chain is built from TRBV19 and TRBJ2-7, with a weak D call TRBD2 (5 bases). The ends were cut back, 7 bases at V and 2 bases at J, with 15 bases in the middle. This CDR3 has 14 amino acids. The V gene's germline CDR1 is LNHDA and CDR2 SQIVND (reference sequence). The CDR3 coding sequence is TGTGCCAGTACCCCGGCGGAGGCTCCCTACGAGCAGTACTTC. The encoded protein is CASTPAEAPYEQYF.